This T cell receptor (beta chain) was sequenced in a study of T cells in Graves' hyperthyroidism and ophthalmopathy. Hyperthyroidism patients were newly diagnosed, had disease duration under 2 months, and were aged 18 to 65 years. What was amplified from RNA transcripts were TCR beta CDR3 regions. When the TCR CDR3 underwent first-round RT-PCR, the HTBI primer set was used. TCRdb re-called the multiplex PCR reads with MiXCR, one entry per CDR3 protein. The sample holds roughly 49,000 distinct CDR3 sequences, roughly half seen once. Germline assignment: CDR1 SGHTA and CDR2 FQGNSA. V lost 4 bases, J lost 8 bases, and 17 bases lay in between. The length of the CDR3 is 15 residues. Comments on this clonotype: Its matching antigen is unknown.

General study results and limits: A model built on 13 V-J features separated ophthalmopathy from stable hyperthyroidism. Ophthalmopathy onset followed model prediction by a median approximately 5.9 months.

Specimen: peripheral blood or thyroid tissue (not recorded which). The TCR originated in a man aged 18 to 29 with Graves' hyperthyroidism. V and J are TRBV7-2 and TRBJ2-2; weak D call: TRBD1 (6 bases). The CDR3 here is CASSSARTDWGELFF. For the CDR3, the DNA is TGTGCCAGCAGCTCCGCCCGGACAGACTGGGGGGAGCTGTTTTTT.